One sample yielded the 29 T cell receptor beta chains listed below, sequenced in a study of T cells in women clearing cervical HPV infection. Repertoires were generated with immunoSEQ multiplex PCR, while TCRdb's copy carries only in-frame clones and drops some. The record lists some 40,000 clones, of which the ten most abundant hold roughly 5.2%. Sequencing was carried out using blood buffy coat. The receptors were sampled from a woman aged 18-70 years with a cervical HPV16 infection that either progressed to CIN3+ or cleared (not recorded which).

Comments on this clone: The read halts 3 residues ahead of the CDR3 end, with the missing end drawn from the germline J gene. The chain carries TRBV7-9 and TRBJ2-2; 7 bases match TRBD2. The CDR3 extends over 15 amino acids. Unmatched junction bases numbered 3, after V lost 2 bases and J lost 3 bases. The germline gives CDR1 SEHNR, CDR2 FQNEAQ (reference sequence). The part of the CDR3 DNA that was read is TGTGCCAGCAGCTTACGGGACTACCACACCGGGGAG. Protein product: CASSLRDYHTGE. The CDR3 in full is CASSLRDYHTGELFF. Full variable domain (missing parts from reference TRBV7-9 and TRBJ2-2): DTGVSQNPRHKITKRGQNVTFRCDPISEHNRLYWYRQTLGQGPEFLTYFQNEAQLEKSRLLSDRFSAERPKGSFSTLEIQRTEQGDSAMYLCASSLRDYHTGELFFGEGSRLTVL.

Note on this clone: The read stops 3 residues short of the end of the CDR3; the missing end is completed from the germline J gene. This chain links TRBV11-2 with TRBJ2-7; 7 nucleotides match TRBD2. CDR3 length: 14 residues. Trimming took 3 bases from V and 3 from J; bases not matched to a gene: 5. Germline V CDR1 and CDR2: SGHAT, FQNNGV. The CDR3: CASSLGGLSYEQYF. CDR3 DNA, as far as it was read: TGTGCCAGCAGCTTGGGGGGACTAAGCTACGAG.

As regards this clone: Read coverage stops 3 residues before the CDR3 terminus; the germline J gene supplies the remainder. The chain has TRBV7-6 and TRBJ1-3; D is ambiguous. The CDR3 extends over 14 amino acids. V gave up 5 bases and J gave up 9 bases, with 17 bases separating them. CDR1 SGHVS and CDR2 FNYEAQ come from the germline V gene. The sequenced part of the CDR3 DNA is TGTGCCAGCAGCCAAACAGTAACTCGGGGCACC. Translating gives CASSQTVTRGT. The full CDR3 sequence reads CASSQTVTRGTIYF.

Worth noting for this clone: Read coverage stops 3 residues before the CDR3 terminus; the germline J gene supplies the remainder. The chain has TRBV19 and TRBJ2-2; 7 bases are a match to TRBD1. J lost 6 bases, V lost 7 bases, and 11 bases had no gene match. The CDR3 consists of 15 residues. CDR1 LNHDA and CDR2 SQIVND come from the germline V gene (reference sequence). The part of the CDR3 DNA that was read is TGTGCCAGTAAGGTTGGGACAGCATCCCCCGGGGAG. Translation: CASKVGTASPGE. The complete CDR3 reads CASKVGTASPGELFF.

Details on this clone: The DNA ends 3 residues before the CDR3 does, and the rest of the CDR3 is filled in from the germline J gene. This chain connects TRBV30 to TRBJ1-2; the D is unclear. Looked up from germline, CDR1 is GTSNPN and CDR2 is SVGIG (reference sequence). This CDR3 has 14 amino acids. Incomplete CDR3 DNA: TGTGCCTTCAAGACTCCGAGCTCCTACAATGAC. This translates into CAFKTPSSYND. The full-length CDR3 reads as CAFKTPSSYNDYTF.

Comment on this clone: The read is 3 residues too short to cover the CDR3 end, so that end is filled in from the germline J gene. The chain combines TRBV7-9 with TRBJ1-1; no firm D call. Germline CDR1 is SEHNR and CDR2 is FQNEAQ (reference sequence). V was cut by 4 bases and J by 4 bases, with 13 bases left in between. The CDR3 consists of 14 residues. This CDR3 is CASSSGAGSTEAFF. CDR3 bases read: TGTGCCAGCAGCTCGGGCGCGGGGTCCACTGAA. Variable domain in full (rest from reference TRBV7-9 and TRBJ1-1): DTGVSQNPRHKITKRGQNVTFRCDPISEHNRLYWYRQTLGQGPEFLTYFQNEAQLEKSRLLSDRFSAERPKGSFSTLEIQRTEQGDSAMYLCASSSGAGSTEAFFGQGTRLTVV.

Of note for this clone: With the read ending 3 residues before the CDR3 end, the germline J gene is used to fill in that end. The V call is TRBV18, the J call TRBJ2-4, with 7 positions matching TRBD1. From germline, CDR1 is KGHSH and CDR2 LQKENI. This CDR3 is built from 13 residues. The CDR3 spells CASSPDRERGQYF. The DNA read from the CDR3 is TGTGCCAGCTCACCAGACAGGGAACGCGGT.

On this clone itself: The CDR3 goes on 3 residues after the read ends, and that part is filled in from the germline J gene. The chain combines TRBV7-2 with TRBJ2-2; D gene ambiguous. This CDR3 comprises 15 residues. Trimming cost V 5 bases and J 0 bases, with 10 bases left between them. The V gene's germline CDR1 is SGHTA and CDR2 FQGNSA. The chain's CDR3 is CASSLDSSNTGELFF. CDR3 bases read: TGTGCCAGCAGCCTTGACTCCTCGAACACCGGGGAG.

Worth noting for this clone: The sequence runs out 3 residues before the end of the CDR3; the remainder is reconstructed from the germline J gene. V usage is TRBV20-1 and J usage is TRBJ2-7; 9 bases match TRBD1. The CDR3 contains 18 residues. Germline CDR1 reads DFQATT; CDR2 reads SNEGSKA (reference sequence). V lost 1 base and J lost 2; bases outside the gene matches: 15. The sequenced CDR3 bases are TGCAGTGCTAGAGGGGCGGGACCCGCACAGGGGGCACCCTACGAG. Protein: CSARGAGPAQGAPYE. The CDR3 reads in full as CSARGAGPAQGAPYEQYF.

As regards this clone: Read sequence stops 3 residues before the CDR3 end, and the germline J gene provides the missing end. The chain recombines TRBV7-8 with TRBJ2-7; TRBD1 matches at 10 bases. V trimming: 5 bases; J trimming: 5 bases; junction bases outside the gene matches: 12. There are 16 residues in the CDR3. CDR1 is SGHVS, CDR2 FQNEAQ, per germline. The CDR3 DNA, read in part, is TGTGCCAGCAGCCATGGGGGGGGACAGGGGAGCCACGAG. This sequence encodes CASSHGGGQGSHE. The entire CDR3 reads CASSHGGGQGSHEQYF.

Regarding this clone: The sequence runs out 3 residues before the end of the CDR3; the remainder is reconstructed from the germline J gene. V usage is TRBV2 and J usage is TRBJ1-2, with unresolved D. The CDR3 covers 14 residues. CDR1 SNHLY and CDR2 FYNNEI come from the germline V gene. Incomplete CDR3 DNA: TGTGCCAGCAGTGAGCTCCAGTTCCCTTACGAC. This codes for CASSELQFPYD. The entire CDR3 is CASSELQFPYDYTF.

With regard to this clone: Read coverage stops 3 residues before the CDR3 terminus; the germline J gene supplies the remainder. This sequence joins TRBV5-6 and TRBJ2-3, with D maybe TRBD2 (6 bases). Germline CDR1 reads SGHDT; CDR2 reads YYEEEE. The CDR3 length is 15 residues. Trimming took off 1 base at V and 4 bases at J, with 13 bases between the two ends. The sequenced part of the CDR3 DNA is TGTGCCAGCAGCTTGCACGGGAGAGGGGCAGATACG. Translation gives CASSLHGRGADT. The entire CDR3 is CASSLHGRGADTQYF.

A word on this clone: The CDR3 is cut off 3 residues early in the read; its end comes from the germline J gene. This sequence joins TRBV19 and TRBJ1-1, with 7 bases that match TRBD1. CDR3 size: 11 residues. CDR1 and CDR2 from the germline V gene are LNHDA and SQIVND (reference sequence). J lost 4 bases, V lost 10 bases, and 3 bases had no gene match. The sequenced part of the CDR3 DNA is TGTGCCACGCAGGGGGTCACTGAA. Residues: CATQGVTE. The whole CDR3 protein reads CATQGVTEAFF.

CDR3 in amino acids: CASSLRTSGAYEQYF. CDR3 DNA, as far as it was read: TGTGCCAGCAGCTTAAGGACTAGCGGGGCCTACGAG. V gene TRBV7-8 combines with J gene TRBJ2-7; 12 nucleotides agree with TRBD2. The read gets to within 3 residues of the CDR3 end, and the germline J gene fills in the rest. This CDR3 spans 15 amino acids. Per the germline V gene, CDR1 is SGHVS and CDR2 is FQNEAQ. J lost 2 bases, V lost 2 bases, and 1 base had no gene match.

Comments on this clone: Read sequence stops 3 residues before the CDR3 end, and the germline J gene provides the missing end. V and J are TRBV7-9 and TRBJ2-4, with 9 bases aligning to TRBD1. Germline CDR1 and CDR2: SEHNR and FQNEAQ (reference sequence). This CDR3 is 13 amino acids long. CDR3 region: CASSDSTGGGQYF. Partial CDR3 DNA: TGTGCCAGCAGCGACTCGACAGGGGGTGGT.

The CDR3 loop is CASSSSDSYNDYTF. The sequenced part of the CDR3 DNA is TGTGCCAGTAGTTCAAGCGACTCCTACAATGAC. The chain uses TRBV19 and TRBJ1-2; D gene uncertain. The DNA ends 3 residues before the CDR3 does, and the rest of the CDR3 is filled in from the germline J gene. Germline CDR1 LNHDA, CDR2 SQIVND (reference sequence). The CDR3 loop spans 14 amino acids. The variable domain in full, with the rest retrieved from reference TRBV19 and TRBJ1-2, is DGGITQSPKYLFRKEGQNVTLSCEQNLNHDAMYWYRQDPGQGLRLIYYSQIVNDFQKGDIAEGYSVSREKKESFPLTVTSAQKNPTAFYLCASSSSDSYNDYTFGSGTRLTVV.

On this clone itself: The junction does not match germline at one end; this may be a read error. The missing CDR3 end, 3 residues past where the read stops, is filled in from the germline J gene. Other DNA sequences from this sample encode an identical CDR3 as well. The chain combines TRBV18 with TRBJ1-2; D is undetermined. Germline assignment: CDR1 KGHSH and CDR2 LQKENI. The CDR3 length is 17 residues. CDR3 region: CASSPREREAYSYDYTF. The DNA read from the CDR3 is TGTGCCAGCTCCCCACGAGAGCGGGAGGCCTACTCCTACGAC.

Comments on this clone: The CDR3 end is not reached by the read, which stops 3 residues before it; the germline J gene fills it in. The V call is TRBV2, the J call TRBJ2-3, with D uncertain. Per germline, CDR1 SNHLY and CDR2 FYNNEI. The CDR3 has 14 residues. With 6 bases removed from V and 0 bases from J, the gap between germline ends came to 10 bases. The CDR3 here is CASSPALSTDTQYF. The part of the CDR3 DNA that was read is TGTGCCAGCAGCCCAGCGCTTAGCACAGATACG.

A word on this clone: Coverage ceases 3 residues before the CDR3 finishes, and the germline J gene fills in the end. V and J are TRBV6-2 or TRBV6-3 and TRBJ2-3, with 11 bases identical to TRBD1. Germline CDR1 and CDR2: MNHEY and SVGEGT. This CDR3 comprises 16 residues. CDR3 amino acids: CASSSRTGGLNQPQYF. CDR3 DNA, as far as it was read: TGTGCCAGCAGTTCCCGGACAGGGGGCCTCAATCAGCCG.

In regard to this clone: Coverage ceases 3 residues before the CDR3 finishes, and the germline J gene fills in the end. The V call is TRBV19, the J call TRBJ2-1, with 10 bases lining up with TRBD2. V lost 7 bases and J lost 1; bases outside the gene matches: 4. The germline V gene encodes CDR1 LNHDA and CDR2 SQIVND (reference sequence). The CDR3 has 15 amino acids. The chain's CDR3 is CASTRTSGSYNEQFF. The CDR3 bases that were read are TGTGCCAGTACAAGGACTAGCGGATCCTACAATGAG. The whole variable domain, filled in from reference TRBV19 and TRBJ2-1, reads DGGITQSPKYLFRKEGQNVTLSCEQNLNHDAMYWYRQDPGQGLRLIYYSQIVNDFQKGDIAEGYSVSREKKESFPLTVTSAQKNPTAFYLCASTRTSGSYNEQFFGPGTRLTVL.

Turning to this clone: The sequence runs out 3 residues before the end of the CDR3; the remainder is reconstructed from the germline J gene. V usage is TRBV29-1 and J usage is TRBJ2-7, with 7 bases lining up with TRBD2. Germline CDR1 reads SQVTM; CDR2 reads ANQGSEA. This CDR3 spans 14 amino acids. Trimming cost V 0 bases and J 3 bases; bases outside gene matches: 5. CDR3 protein: CSVEDGGGDYEQYF. The part of the CDR3 DNA that was read is TGCAGCGTTGAAGATGGTGGGGGGGACTACGAG.

Concerning this clone itself: Coverage ceases 3 residues before the CDR3 finishes, and the germline J gene fills in the end. The chain has TRBV28 and TRBJ2-7; TRBD2 agrees at 15 bases. V was pared by 4 bases and J by 5 bases, with 6 bases of the junction left unmatched. CDR3 size: 16 residues. In germline, CDR1 is MDHEN, CDR2 SYDVKM. The CDR3 spells CASSSGLAGGSHEQYF. CDR3 bases read: TGTGCCAGCAGTTCGGGACTAGCGGGAGGTTCCCACGAG.

As for this clone: The read finishes 3 residues shy of the CDR3 end, and the germline J gene is used to complete it. The chain combines TRBV19 with TRBJ2-2; 7 bases are shared with TRBD1. CDR1 LNHDA and CDR2 SQIVND come from the germline V gene (reference sequence). CDR3 length: 14 amino acids. Partial CDR3 DNA: TGTGCCAGTAGTATGGGGACAGCCACTGAAAAG. Protein: CASSMGTATEK. The full CDR3 protein is CASSMGTATEKLFF.

As regards this clone: The read terminates 3 residues ahead of where the CDR3 ends, so the germline J gene completes it. The chain links TRBV29-1 to TRBJ1-1; D not certain. The V gene's germline CDR1 is SQVTM and CDR2 ANQGSEA. The CDR3 totals 14 residues. Partial CDR3 DNA: TGCAGCGTTGAAGATCCGGACGGCCTCGGGGTG. It encodes CSVEDPDGLGV. The complete CDR3 protein is CSVEDPDGLGVAFF.

Concerning this clone itself: The CDR3 end lies 3 residues beyond the end of the read and is filled in from the germline J gene. The chain is built from TRBV19 and TRBJ2-1; weak D call: TRBD2 (6 bases). With 5 bases removed from V and 0 bases from J, the gap between germline ends came to 11 bases. Germline CDR1 and CDR2: LNHDA and SQIVND (reference sequence). The CDR3 is 15 amino acids. This CDR3 reads CASSSGLSSYNEQFF. The CDR3 bases that were read are TGTGCCAGTAGTTCCGGACTAAGCTCCTACAATGAG.

On this clone itself: The read comes to an end 3 residues before the CDR3 does, leaving the germline J gene to fill in the end. The chain carries TRBV9 and TRBJ2-2, with D unclear. Trimming pared 0 bases from V and 6 bases from J, leaving 15 bases between. Looked up from germline, CDR1 is SGDLS and CDR2 is YYNGEE. The CDR3 is 16 residues long. The CDR3 loop is CASSVALSRPPGELFF. CDR3 bases read: TGTGCCAGCAGCGTAGCTTTATCAAGGCCGCCCGGGGAG.

Partial CDR3 DNA: TGTGCCAGCAGTTACAGGGAGAGGGAGACC. Translation: CASSYRERET. The CDR3 reads in full as CASSYRERETQYF. The rearrangement links TRBV2 to TRBJ2-5; a possible D gene is TRBD1 (6 bases). The CDR3 extends 3 residues past the end of the read, so its final part is completed from the germline J gene. Germline CDR1 and CDR2: SNHLY and FYNNEI. With 5 bases removed from V and 5 bases from J, the gap between germline ends came to 12 bases. This CDR3 is built from 13 residues.

About this clone itself: Sequence at one end of the junction differs from germline and may be a read error. The read halts 3 residues ahead of the CDR3 end, with the missing end drawn from the germline J gene. The sample holds other DNA sequences that translate to the same CDR3. The rearrangement links TRBV5-6 to TRBJ1-3; D may be TRBD1 (5 bases). The CDR3 runs 14 residues. CDR1 SGHDT and CDR2 YYEEEE come from the germline V gene. The DNA read from the CDR3 is TGTGCCAGCAGCGCCCCGACAGATACGAACACT. It specifies CASSAPTDTNT. The entire CDR3 is CASSAPTDTNTIYF.

Remarks on this clone: The CDR3 end lies 3 residues beyond the end of the read and is filled in from the germline J gene. The J gene is TRBJ2-6, the V gene TRBV5-1; D not certain. Trimming cost V 0 bases and J 0 bases, with 10 bases left between them. CDR3 length equals 17 residues. The germline CDR1 and CDR2 sequences are SGHRS and YFSETQ. The CDR3 reads CASSLGQGPSGANVLTF. The sequenced part of the CDR3 DNA is TGCGCCAGCAGCTTGGGCCAAGGTCCCTCTGGGGCCAACGTC. The complete variable domain, with remaining parts taken from reference TRBV5-1 and TRBJ2-6, reads KAGVTQTPRYLIKTRGQQVTLSCSPISGHRSVSWYQQTPGQGLQFLFEYFSETQRNKGNFPGRFSGRQFSNSRSEMNVSTLELGDSALYLCASSLGQGPSGANVLTFGAGSRLTVL.